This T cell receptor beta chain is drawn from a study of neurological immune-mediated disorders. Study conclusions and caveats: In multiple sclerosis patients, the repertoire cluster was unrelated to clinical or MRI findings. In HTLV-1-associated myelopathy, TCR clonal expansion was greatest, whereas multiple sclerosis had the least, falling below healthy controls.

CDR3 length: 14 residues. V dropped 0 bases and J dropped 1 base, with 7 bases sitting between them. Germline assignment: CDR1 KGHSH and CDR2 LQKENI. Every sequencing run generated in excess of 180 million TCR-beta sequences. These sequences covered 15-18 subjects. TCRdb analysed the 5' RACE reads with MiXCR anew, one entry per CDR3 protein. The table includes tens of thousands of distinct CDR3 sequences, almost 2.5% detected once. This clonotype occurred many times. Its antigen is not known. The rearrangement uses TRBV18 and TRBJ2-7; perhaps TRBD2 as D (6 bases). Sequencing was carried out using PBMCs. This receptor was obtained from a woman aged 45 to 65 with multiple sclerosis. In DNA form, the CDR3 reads TGTGCCAGCTCACCACCGGGACTGTCCTACGAGCAGTACTTC. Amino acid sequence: CASSPPGLSYEQYF. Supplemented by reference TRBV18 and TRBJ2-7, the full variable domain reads NAGVMQNPRHLVRRRGQEARLRCSPMKGHSHVYWYRQLPEEGLKFMVYLQKENIIDESGMPKERFSAEFPKEGPSILRIQQVVRGDSAAYFCASSPPGLSYEQYFGPGTRLTVT.